The 8 T cell receptor beta chains in this list originate from one sample, sequenced in a study of cytotoxic CD8 clonotypes in ibrutinib-treated CLL. This table comes from immunoSEQ multiplex PCR, and its TCRdb copy is limited to in-frame clones, with some not included. The table records around 150,000 clones, around nine tenths of them present only once. The sample consisted of PBMCs, taken at disease progression, from a patient treated with ibrutinib. Receptor source: a human donor with chronic lymphocytic leukemia.

This clone came up once. The rearrangement links TRBV18 to TRBJ1-2; D uncertain. Germline assignment: CDR1 KGHSH and CDR2 LQKENI. The CDR3 spans 14 residues. V was clipped by 3 bases and J by 5 bases, with 13 bases between them. DNA of the CDR3: TGTGCCAGCTCACCGAACCCGGCGGAATATGGCTACACCTTC. Translated: CASSPNPAEYGYTF.

In its sample, this clone was seen a few times. DNA for the CDR3: TGTGCCAGCAGCTTTCGTTCAGGGCAAGGTTACGAGCAGTACTTC. It encodes CASSFRSGQGYEQYF. The chain links TRBV11-3 to TRBJ2-7, with a tentative D call TRBD1 (5 bases). The V end lost 3 bases, the J end lost 4 bases, and 16 bases lay between the germline ends. The CDR3 spans 15 residues. From germline, CDR1 is SGHNT and CDR2 YENEEA.

V usage is TRBV28 and J usage is TRBJ1-4; 7 nucleotides match TRBD1. The CDR3 runs to 16 residues. Germline-derived CDR1 and CDR2 are MDHEN and SYDVKM. V gave up 6 bases and J gave up 5 bases; unmatched junction bases: 12. This chain's CDR3 is CASSRPRGQSNEKLFF. The CDR3 DNA reads as TGTGCCAGCAGCAGACCTAGGGGACAGTCGAATGAAAAACTGTTTTTT.

The chain uses TRBV9 and TRBJ1-3, with 7 bases aligning to TRBD1. After removal of 9 bases from V and 2 bases from J, the junction contained 5 bases not matched to a gene. The CDR3 contains 13 residues. From germline, CDR1 is SGDLS and CDR2 YYNGEE. In DNA form, the CDR3 reads TGTGCCACCTCACAGGGGCCTGGAAACACCATATATTTT. Translation gives CATSQGPGNTIYF.

This chain links TRBV4-2 with TRBJ2-1; D gene uncertain. This CDR3 is 14 amino acids long. Trimming left V 2 bases short and J 5 bases short, with 10 bases between. Looked up from germline, CDR1 is LGHNA and CDR2 is YNFKEQ. CDR3 amino acids: CASSQYRRDNEQFF. The DNA for the CDR3 is TGTGCCAGCAGCCAATATAGAAGGGACAATGAGCAGTTCTTC.

This sequence joins TRBV7-9 and TRBJ2-3; 9 bases are a match to TRBD1. Germline V gene sequence: CDR1 SEHNR, CDR2 FQNEAQ (reference sequence). V was clipped by 4 bases and J by 2 bases; unmatched bases: 7. The length of the CDR3 is 16 residues. CDR3 sequence (DNA): TGTGCCAGCAGCTCCTACAGGGGGCTAAACACAGATACGCAGTATTTT. Amino acid sequence: CASSSYRGLNTDTQYF. Together with reference TRBV7-9 and TRBJ2-3, the CDR3 gives the full variable domain: DTGVSQNPRHKITKRGQNVTFRCDPISEHNRLYWYRQTLGQGPEFLTYFQNEAQLEKSRLLSDRFSAERPKGSFSTLEIQRTEQGDSAMYLCASSSYRGLNTDTQYFGPGTRLTVL.

The rearrangement joins TRBV6-1 to TRBJ1-1, with unresolved D. In germline, CDR1 is MNHNS, CDR2 SASEGT. V was clipped by 0 bases and J by 1 base, with 9 bases between them. This CDR3 is built from 15 residues. In nucleotides, the CDR3 is TGTGCCAGCAGTGAAGCCACGTCAGAGAACACTGAAGCTTTCTTT. Its translation: CASSEATSENTEAFF.

The chain combines TRBV6-5 with TRBJ1-2; maybe TRBD1 (5 bases). V was pared by 4 bases and J by 4 bases, with 7 bases between. This CDR3 spans 12 amino acids. Germline CDR1 and CDR2: MNHEY and SVGAGI. The CDR3 DNA is TGTGCCAGCAGTTTGCAGGGCTATGGCTACACCTTC. Translated: CASSLQGYGYTF.